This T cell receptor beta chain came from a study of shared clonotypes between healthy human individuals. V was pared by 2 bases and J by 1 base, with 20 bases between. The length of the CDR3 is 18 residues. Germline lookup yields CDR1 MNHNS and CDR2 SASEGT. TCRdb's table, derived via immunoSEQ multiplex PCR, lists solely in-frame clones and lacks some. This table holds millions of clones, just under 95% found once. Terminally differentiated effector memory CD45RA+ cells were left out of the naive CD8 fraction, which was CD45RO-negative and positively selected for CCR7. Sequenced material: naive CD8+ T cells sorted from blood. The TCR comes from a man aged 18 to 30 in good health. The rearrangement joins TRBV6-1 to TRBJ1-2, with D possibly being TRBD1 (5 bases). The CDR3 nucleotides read TGTGCCAGCAGTGAATTGGGGGTCCCGGGGCTCTTTAACTATGGCTACACCTTC. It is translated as CASSELGVPGLFNYGYTF.